This T cell receptor beta chain was identified during a study of Ad26.COV2.S vaccination and SARS-CoV-2 variants. V was shortened by 4 bases and J by 10 bases, with 16 bases between the two germline ends. CDR1 and CDR2 from the germline V gene are LGHDT and YNNKEL (reference sequence). The CDR3 covers 13 residues. Worth noting for this clone: Its antigen is as yet unknown.

Overall study results and limits: Researchers cautioned that TCR breadth and depth analyses may have underestimated total T cell responses.

Profiling relied on immunoSEQ multiplex PCR, and the TCRdb table lists in-frame clones only, not all of them. The sample contains approximately 420,000 clones, 70% to 90% of which appear only once. Treatment meaning: around 19 received Ad26.COV2.S at low or high dose, single or two shots; roughly five received placebo; per-sample allocation not given. Day 63 after the first injection of vaccine or placebo was the sampling time. Sequences were derived from peripheral blood, sampled in a trial of Ad26.COV2.S vaccine versus placebo. The V and J genes are TRBV3-1 (or the pseudogene TRBV3-2) and TRBJ1-1; D might be TRBD1 (5 bases). The receptor was isolated from a person between 18 and 65 years old who received the Ad26.COV2.S COVID-19 vaccine or a placebo. The CDR3 DNA reads as TGTGCCAGCAGCCCCAACCTTGGGGGTAGAGCTTTCTTT. It codes for CASSPNLGGRAFF.